This entry features one TCR beta chain sequence. Antigen: not known. The table came from immunoSEQ multiplex PCR; TCRdb's copy has only in-frame clones and leaves some out. The sample holds 30,000 or so clones, 89% seen once. The CDR3 runs 14 residues. Germline V gene lookup returns CDR1 MNHNS and CDR2 SASEGT. Trimming left V 1 base short and J 4 bases short, with 8 bases between. The sample originates from a study of chemoradiotherapy in HPV16-positive cancers. Study-level findings and limits: Non-HPV-specific T cells did not expand in tumors during treatment, whereas candidate HPV-specific clones and E7-related motifs did.

The receptor comes from a human donor with HPV-associated anogenital cancer. The source was blood, collected from a patient who underwent chemoradiotherapy. The chain employs TRBV6-1 and TRBJ1-5; D gene uncertain. DNA for the CDR3: TGTGCCAGCAGTGAAGGACAATCAAATCAGCCCCAGCATTTT. Residues: CASSEGQSNQPQHF.